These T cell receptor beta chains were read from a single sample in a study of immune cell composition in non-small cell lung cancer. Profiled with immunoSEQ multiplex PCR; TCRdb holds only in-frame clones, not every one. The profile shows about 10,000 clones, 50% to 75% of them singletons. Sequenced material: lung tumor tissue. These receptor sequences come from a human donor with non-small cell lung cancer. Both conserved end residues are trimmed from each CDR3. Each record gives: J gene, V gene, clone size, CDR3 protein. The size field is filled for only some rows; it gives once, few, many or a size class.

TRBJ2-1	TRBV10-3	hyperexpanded	AISEGGGGLNNEQF
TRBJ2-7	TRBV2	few	ASSSTPTSGRRYEQY
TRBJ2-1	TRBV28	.	ASKTSRNYNEQF
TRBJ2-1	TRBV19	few	ASGTSGAYNEQF
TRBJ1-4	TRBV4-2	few	ASSQGNGVVLF
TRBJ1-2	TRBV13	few	ASSWTGANYGYT
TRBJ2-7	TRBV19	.	ASSAGTGSYEQY
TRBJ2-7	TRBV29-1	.	SAVGGARREQY
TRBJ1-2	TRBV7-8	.	ASSLELNYGYT
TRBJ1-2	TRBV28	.	ASSALQTNYGYT
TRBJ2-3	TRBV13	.	ASNQAGGRGTQY
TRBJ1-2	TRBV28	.	ASSLARQGFYGYT
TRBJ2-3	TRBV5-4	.	ASSLVGTGTDTQY
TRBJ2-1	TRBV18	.	ASSPRTRDEQF
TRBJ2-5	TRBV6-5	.	ASSFGETQY
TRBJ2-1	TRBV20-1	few	SADRTNEQF
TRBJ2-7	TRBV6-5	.	ATQEGGIYEQY
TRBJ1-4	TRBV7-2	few	ASSLNARELF